This T cell receptor (beta chain) was found in a study of low-dose radiotherapy and immunotherapy resistance in tumors. First-strand cDNA relied on TRAV- and TRBV-specific primers spanning alpha and beta chains. The TCRs were subjected to amplification over approximately 19 PCR cycles employing a constant-region primer in conjunction with a V-primer adapter. Isolated mRNA underwent amplification via in vitro transcription. TCRdb re-derived calls from the reads in MiXCR, one entry per CDR3 protein. The sample shows around 100,000 distinct CDR3 sequences, approximately 22% of them seen only once. CDR1 is KGHSH, CDR2 LQKENI, per germline. The CDR3 totals 13 residues. Between the trimmed V and J ends, which lost 3 bases and 10 bases, there was a span of 10 bases. As to time point: after trial treatment. Noted treatment: LDRT plus nivolumab, ipilimumab, low-dose cyclophosphamide and aspirin (RACIN trial).

The TCR originated in a female donor with ovarian cancer. Here the sequenced sample was PBMCs, taken after low-dose radiotherapy plus immunotherapy. The rearrangement links TRBV18 to TRBJ1-6; no clear D. CDR3 residues: CASSPSMGSPLHF. CDR3 DNA sequence: TGTGCCAGCTCACCGTCTATGGGGTCACCCCTCCACTTT.